These 31 T cell receptor beta chains came from one sample sequenced in a study of shared clonotypes between healthy human individuals. Some clones are missing from TCRdb's copy, which holds only in-frame ones; the method was immunoSEQ multiplex PCR. The sample lists about 490,000 clones, roughly 80% occurring once. Material: PBMCs. These receptors originate from a woman aged 40-49 years in good health. Some clones in this sample may be carry-over from other donors' samples.

Concerning this clone itself: Other nucleotide sequences in the sample specify the same CDR3. V gene TRBV5-4 combines with J gene TRBJ2-7; D might be TRBD2 (6 bases). The CDR3 is made up of 15 amino acids. V was cut by 2 bases and J by 0 bases, with 12 bases left in between. Germline values: CDR1 SGHNT, CDR2 YYREEE (reference sequence). The CDR3, as DNA: TGTGCCAGCAGCTTAGAGGGACTGAGCTCCTACGAGCAGTACTTC. It translates to CASSLEGLSSYEQYF.

V gene TRBV27 combines with J gene TRBJ2-5; D is unclear. This CDR3 contains 12 residues. Trimming removed 2 bases at V and 1 base at J, with 2 bases between. CDR1 MNHEY and CDR2 SMNVEV come from the germline V gene (reference sequence). CDR3 residues: CASSLLQETQYF. CDR3 in DNA: TGTGCCAGCAGTTTACTCCAAGAGACCCAGTACTTC.

The CDR3 region is CASSWTSGSSYEQYF. The CDR3, as DNA: TGTGCCAGCAGCTGGACTAGCGGGAGCTCCTACGAGCAGTACTTC. This sequence joins TRBV11-2 and TRBJ2-7; 13 bases line up with TRBD2. The V and J ends lost 4 bases and 0 bases, in that order; junction bases with no gene match: 0. Germline V gene data show CDR1 as SGHAT and CDR2 as FQNNGV. CDR3 length: 15 residues.

CDR3 protein: CSVDLLKGLAGGGCYEQYF. CDR3 sequence (DNA): TGCAGCGTTGATCTGTTGAAGGGACTAGCGGGAGGTGGTTGCTACGAGCAGTACTTC. This rearrangement joins TRBV29-1 to TRBJ2-7, with 15 positions matching TRBD2. The CDR3 length is 19 residues. Looked up from germline, CDR1 is SQVTM and CDR2 is ANQGSEA. V was pared by 3 bases and J by 3 bases, with 15 bases of the junction left unmatched.

J is TRBJ2-1 and V is TRBV11-2; D remains ambiguous. The germline CDR1 and CDR2 sequences are SGHAT and FQNNGV. V was clipped by 0 bases and J by 3 bases, with 6 bases between them. This CDR3 contains 14 residues. The CDR3 region is CASSLEGFYNEQFF. For the CDR3, the DNA is TGTGCCAGCAGCTTAGAGGGGTTCTACAATGAGCAGTTCTTC. Full variable domain (rest looked up from reference TRBV11-2 and TRBJ2-1): EAGVAQSPRYKIIEKRQSVAFWCNPISGHATLYWYQQILGQGPKLLIQFQNNGVVDDSQLPKDRFSAERLKGVDSTLKIQPAKLEDSAVYLCASSLEGFYNEQFFGPGTRLTVL.

This clone has only one observation. A far larger clone is off by one base, so a read error is likely. The chain links TRBV7-3 to TRBJ2-7; possibly TRBD2 for D (5 bases). This CDR3 comprises 14 residues. Germline CDR1 and CDR2: SGHTA and FQGTGA. CDR3 DNA sequence: TGTGACAGCAGCGCGGGCCTAGCATCTAACGAGCAGTACTTC. Encoded protein: CDSSAGLASNEQYF.

The chain links TRBV27 to TRBJ1-3; D not resolved. This CDR3 has 14 residues. Germline V CDR1 and CDR2: MNHEY, SMNVEV (reference sequence). V lost 6 bases and J lost 0, with 9 bases in between. The CDR3 here is CASSTLGSGNTIYF. Written as DNA, the CDR3 is TGTGCCAGCAGCACGCTGGGCTCTGGAAACACCATATATTTT.

The chain has TRBV30 and TRBJ2-1; D is uncertain. The CDR3 is 14 residues long. The germline CDR1 and CDR2 sequences are GTSNPN and SVGIG (reference sequence). V lost 2 bases and J 3 bases, leaving 11 bases between the germline ends. The CDR3 DNA is TGTGCCTGGAGTCCTAGGGTATACTACAATGAGCAGTTCTTC. Translating it yields CAWSPRVYYNEQFF.

CDR3 coding DNA: TGTGCCTGGAGTCAGGCACAGCTCTATGGCTACACCTTC. This translates into CAWSQAQLYGYTF. The J gene is TRBJ1-2, the V gene TRBV30; D call uncertain. Looked up from germline, CDR1 is GTSNPN and CDR2 is SVGIG (reference sequence). V was trimmed by 2 bases and J by 4 bases, leaving 11 bases between them. CDR3 length: 13 residues.

The table lists this clone with a count of one. This chain connects TRBV2 to TRBJ2-7; D is unclear. The DNA end lines up better with TRBJ2-1; the J call may be wrong. Germline V CDR1 and CDR2: SNHLY, FYNNEI. This CDR3 has 13 residues. Here the CDR3 DNA reads TGTGCCAGCTCTGTCGGCTCCTACAATGAGCAGTTCTTC. Encoded protein: CASSVGSYNEQFF.

This clone was seen at least ten times. This CDR3 reads CASSVNRGSEQYF. CDR3 nucleotides: TGTGCCAGCAGCGTGAACAGGGGCAGCGAGCAGTACTTC. This chain joins TRBV9 and TRBJ2-7; 7 bases are a match to TRBD1. Trimming removed 2 bases from V and 6 bases from J; junction bases left unmatched: 5. CDR3 size: 13 residues. CDR1 is SGDLS and CDR2 is YYNGEE in the germline V gene.

V usage is TRBV15 and J usage is TRBJ2-2, with unresolved D. Germline CDR1 reads LNHNV; CDR2 reads YYDKDF (reference sequence). The CDR3 spans 15 residues. The germline V and J ends were trimmed by 0 bases and 5 bases, with 10 bases remaining between them. In nucleotides, the CDR3 is TGTGCCACCAGCAGAGATGTAGGAGCGACCGGGGAGCTGTTTTTT. Protein product: CATSRDVGATGELFF. Full variable domain (remainder filled in from reference TRBV15 and TRBJ2-2): DAMVIQNPRYQVTQFGKPVTLSCSQTLNHNVMYWYQQKSSQAPKLLFHYYDKDFNNEADTPDNFQSRRPNTSFCFLDIRSPGLGDTAMYLCATSRDVGATGELFFGEGSRLTVL.

A note on this clone: A much larger clone sits a single nucleotide away, making a read error possible. This sample includes further DNA sequences coding for the same CDR3. V and J are TRBV7-9 and TRBJ2-1; 8 bases are shared with TRBD2. CDR3 size: 16 residues. V was clipped by 5 bases and J by 9 bases; unmatched bases: 15. Germline-derived CDR1 and CDR2 are SEHNR and FQNEAQ (reference sequence). CDR3 bases: TGTGCCAGCAGCAGAGCCGGGACTAGTGGGAGAGGTGAGCAGTTCTTC. Its protein is CASSRAGTSGRGEQFF.

Notes on this clone: One base separates it from a far larger clone, so it is likely a read error. V is TRBV19 and J is TRBJ1-5; TRBD1 aligns across 9 bases. Germline CDR1 and CDR2: LNHDA and SQIVND (reference sequence). This CDR3 is built from 14 residues. This CDR3 is CASSTQGAHQPHHF. In DNA, the CDR3 is TGTGCCAGTAGTACACAGGGGGCCCATCAGCCCCATCATTTT.

Points on this clone: Other DNA sequences in the same sample also yield this CDR3. CDR3 region: CASSLGQGQETQYF. The CDR3 coding sequence is TGCGCCAGCAGCTTGGGGCAGGGTCAAGAGACCCAGTACTTC. This chain uses TRBV5-1 with TRBJ2-5, with D perhaps matching TRBD1 (5 bases). V lost 0 bases and J 2 bases, leaving 8 bases between the germline ends. Germline assignment: CDR1 SGHRS and CDR2 YFSETQ. This CDR3 contains 14 residues.

The rearrangement joins TRBV18 to TRBJ1-4; unclear D gene. CDR3 size: 16 residues. Per the germline V gene, CDR1 is KGHSH and CDR2 is LQKENI. Trimming left V 6 bases short and J 4 bases short, with 18 bases between. DNA of the CDR3: TGTGCCAGCTCCCAAACCGAGCAGCGTCTTAATGAAAAACTGTTTTTT. It translates to CASSQTEQRLNEKLFF. Supplemented by reference TRBV18 and TRBJ1-4, the full variable domain reads NAGVMQNPRHLVRRRGQEARLRCSPMKGHSHVYWYRQLPEEGLKFMVYLQKENIIDESGMPKERFSAEFPKEGPSILRIQQVVRGDSAAYFCASSQTEQRLNEKLFFGSGTQLSVL.

Notes on this clone: One end of the junction varies from germline; a read error may be responsible. The chain carries TRBV7-9 and TRBJ2-5; maybe TRBD2 (5 bases). The CDR3 loop spans 12 amino acids. Germline lookup yields CDR1 SEHNR and CDR2 FQNEAQ (reference sequence). CDR3 bases: TGTGCTAGCAGCTTAGCGATCGAGGCCCAGTACTTC. Protein: CASSLAIEAQYF. Filled out from reference TRBV7-9 and TRBJ2-5, the complete variable domain reads DTGVSQNPRHKITKRGQNVTFRCDPISEHNRLYWYRQTLGQGPEFLTYFQNEAQLEKSRLLSDRFSAERPKGSFSTLEIQRTEQGDSAMYLCASSLAIEAQYFGPGTRLLVL.

This chain links TRBV6-5 with TRBJ1-1, with D tentatively TRBD1 (6 bases). Germline V gives CDR1 MNHEY, CDR2 SVGAGI. The CDR3 is 14 residues long. V was shortened by 7 bases and J by 5 bases, with 17 bases between the two germline ends. The CDR3 nucleotides read TGTGCCAGCACCAGGGAGGGGGTCCAGACTGAAGCTTTCTTT. Its protein product is CASTREGVQTEAFF.

Remarks on this clone: A much larger clone sits a single nucleotide away, making a read error possible. Other DNA variants within this sample encode the same CDR3. The V call is TRBV7-9, the J call TRBJ2-5; D is tentatively TRBD1 or TRBD2 (5 bases each). The CDR3 length is 15 residues. Germline loops: CDR1 SEHNR, CDR2 FQNEAQ (reference sequence). The CDR3 DNA reads TGTGCAAGCAGCGGTAGGGGCTTGCCGGGGGAGACCCAGTACTTC. Translation: CASSGRGLPGETQYF.

Details on this clone: A far larger clone is one base from this, pointing to a likely read error. The same CDR3 arises from other DNA sequences in this sample as well. The chain couples TRBV13 to TRBJ2-7, with D unclear. The CDR3 has 14 residues. V lost 2 bases to trimming and J lost 6 bases, with 14 bases between them. Germline assignment: CDR1 PRHDT and CDR2 FYEKMQ (reference sequence). The CDR3 region is CASSLTGSTGEQYF. The CDR3, as DNA: TGTGCCAGCAGCTTAACCGGGTCCACGGGCGAGCAGTACTTC. Full variable domain (outside the CDR3, taken from reference TRBV13 and TRBJ2-7): AAGVIQSPRHLIKEKRETATLKCYPIPRHDTVYWYQQGPGQDPQFLISFYEKMQSDKGSIPDRFSAQQFSDYHSELNMSSLELGDSALYFCASSLTGSTGEQYFGPGTRLTVT.

There are many counts of this clone. CDR3 nucleotides: TGTGCCAGCATCAGGGCGACAGGATACAATCAGCCCCAGCATTTT. It codes for CASIRATGYNQPQHF. The rearrangement uses TRBV6-6 and TRBJ1-5; D perhaps matches TRBD1 (6 bases). This CDR3 is 15 amino acids long. Deletions cut 7 bases from V and 3 bases from J, with 16 bases between. Germline V gene data show CDR1 as MNHNY and CDR2 as SVGAGI (reference sequence).

The chain joins TRBV28 to TRBJ2-1, with TRBD1 matching over 8 bases. The CDR3 has 16 amino acids. Germline CDR1 MDHEN, CDR2 SYDVKM. With 4 bases clipped from V and 3 bases from J, the junction kept 8 bases outside the gene matches. The CDR3 DNA reads as TGTGCCAGCAGTTCTTCCAGGGGGCTGGACTACAATGAGCAGTTCTTC. It codes for CASSSSRGLDYNEQFF.

The chain joins TRBV7-9 to TRBJ2-3; 12 bases agree with TRBD2. Germline V CDR1 and CDR2: SEHNR, FQNEAQ (reference sequence). V shed 11 bases, J shed 0 bases, and the junction held 9 bases outside the gene matches. This CDR3 contains 16 residues. The CDR3 DNA sequence: TGTGCCGAGACACTAGCGGGAGGCCTGAGCACAGATACGCAGTATTTT. Translation gives CAETLAGGLSTDTQYF.

The gene calls are TRBV4-1 and TRBJ1-5; 9 nucleotides line up with TRBD1. The germline CDR1 and CDR2 sequences are MGHRA and YSYEKL. This CDR3 region has 21 residues. With 4 bases clipped from V and 0 bases from J, the junction kept 19 bases outside the gene matches. The DNA of the CDR3 is TGCGCCAGCAGCCCCCACCGTTTTGGGGACAGGGCTCTCTCTAGCAATCAGCCCCAGCATTTT. This encodes CASSPHRFGDRALSSNQPQHF.

The V call is TRBV5-1, the J call TRBJ1-2, with no clear D. The CDR3 contains 13 residues. CDR1 and CDR2 from the germline V gene are SGHRS and YFSETQ. The germline V and J ends were trimmed by 2 bases and 2 bases, with 7 bases remaining between them. The CDR3 spells CASSFQDNYGYTF. Here the CDR3 DNA reads TGCGCCAGCAGCTTCCAAGACAACTATGGCTACACCTTC. Full variable domain (missing parts from reference TRBV5-1 and TRBJ1-2): KAGVTQTPRYLIKTRGQQVTLSCSPISGHRSVSWYQQTPGQGLQFLFEYFSETQRNKGNFPGRFSGRQFSNSRSEMNVSTLELGDSALYLCASSFQDNYGYTFGSGTRLTVV.

About this clone: A far larger clone differs by one base, so this is likely a read error. The chain links TRBV28 to TRBJ2-7; TRBD1 aligns across 9 bases. This CDR3 region has 15 residues. Germline values: CDR1 MDHEN, CDR2 SYDVKM. The CDR3: CASNLLSTGGDEQYF. CDR3 nucleotides: TGTGCCAGCAATTTACTCTCGACAGGGGGGGATGAGCAGTACTTC.

Concerning this clone itself: This probably arose from a read error, given a far larger clone one base away. The chain combines TRBV4-2 with TRBJ1-2; perhaps TRBD1 as D (6 bases). The CDR3 has 18 residues. V lost 1 base to trimming and J lost 9 bases, with 27 bases between them. Germline V gene sequence: CDR1 LGHNA, CDR2 YNFKEQ. CDR3 bases: TGTGCCAGCAGCCAAGTTGTAGGCTTGTGGGGGCAGGGGAATTGCTACACCTTC. Translation gives CASSQVVGLWGQGNCYTF.

This sequence joins TRBV30 and TRBJ1-4; D is perhaps TRBD1 (6 bases). V dropped 1 base and J dropped 10 bases, with 13 bases sitting between them. The CDR3 spans 13 residues. Per germline, CDR1 GTSNPN and CDR2 SVGIG (reference sequence). CDR3 region: CAWSAGARGKLFF. The CDR3 DNA follows: TGTGCCTGGAGTGCGGGGGCGCGCGGAAAACTGTTTTTT.

As to this clone: This probably arose from a read error, given a far larger clone one base away. Within the sample, other DNA sequences also encode this same CDR3. The chain employs TRBV27 and TRBJ2-6; D may be TRBD1 (6 bases). This CDR3 has 15 amino acids. The germline CDR1 and CDR2 sequences are MNHEY and SMNVEV (reference sequence). V was clipped by 2 bases and J by 4 bases, with 9 bases between them. CDR3 bases: TGTGCCAGCAGTTTAACAGGGCGCGGGGCCAACGTCCTGACTTTC. This sequence encodes CASSLTGRGANVLTF.

The chain has TRBV4-2 and TRBJ2-2, with 8 bases identical to TRBD1. Germline loops: CDR1 LGHNA, CDR2 YNFKEQ. The trim removed 0 bases at V and 1 base at J, leaving 4 bases unmatched. This CDR3 is built from 17 residues. The CDR3 sequence is CASSQDRGTGNTGELFF. CDR3 in DNA: TGTGCCAGCAGCCAAGATCGGGGGACAGGGAACACCGGGGAGCTGTTTTTT.

The chain recombines TRBV11-2 with TRBJ1-5, with a possible D match to TRBD1 (6 bases). CDR1 and CDR2 (germline): SGHAT, FQNNGV. This CDR3 has 15 amino acids. The V end lost 5 bases, the J end lost 2 bases, and 13 bases lay between the germline ends. In DNA, the CDR3 is TGTGCCAGCAGCCCACAGGGAGGGGGCAATCAGCCCCAGCATTTT. Its protein product is CASSPQGGGNQPQHF. Filled out from reference TRBV11-2 and TRBJ1-5, the complete variable domain reads EAGVAQSPRYKIIEKRQSVAFWCNPISGHATLYWYQQILGQGPKLLIQFQNNGVVDDSQLPKDRFSAERLKGVDSTLKIQPAKLEDSAVYLCASSPQGGGNQPQHFGDGTRLSIL.